This TCR beta chain derives from a study of control samples from healthy donors and cancer patients. Libraries were prepared by immunoSEQ multiplex PCR; TCRdb keeps only in-frame clonotypes and omits some of them. The data contain tens of thousands of clones, 85% of them singletons. In this sample, this clone turned up a few times. V was pared by 6 bases and J by 2 bases, with 10 bases between. Germline loops: CDR1 MNHEY, CDR2 SVGAGI. CDR3 length equals 13 residues. V gene TRBV6-5 combines with J gene TRBJ2-5; D perhaps matches TRBD1 (6 bases). The receptor comes from a middle-aged man in good health. The sequencing sample was made of blood. CDR3 nucleotide sequence: TGTGCCAGCAGCAACAGGGCACAAGAGACCCAGTACTTC. Amino acids: CASSNRAQETQYF.